The rows below give T cell receptor beta chains drawn from one sample of a study of cytomegalovirus exposure and HLA in healthy donors. TCRdb's table, derived via immunoSEQ multiplex PCR, lists solely in-frame clones and lacks some. The sample shows 100,000 to 120,000 clones, 65% to 85% of them seen only once. Material: PBMCs. These receptors were obtained from a woman aged 18 to 35 in good health and CMV-seronegative. CDR3s include the opening cysteine and the closing phenylalanine or tryptophan. The D gene is left open where the match is weak. Clone size is stated in some rows and not others, as once, few, many or a class when expanded.

clone size,V gene,D gene,J gene,CDR3 protein,CDR3 DNA
NA,TRBV28,NA,TRBJ2-7,CASRGFGGYEQYF,TGTGCCAGCAGAGGATTCGGGGGTTACGAGCAGTACTTC
NA,TRBV15,NA,TRBJ2-3,CATSKGGSKDTQYF,TGTGCCACCAGCAAGGGGGGGTCGAAAGATACGCAGTATTTT
NA,TRBV7-9,TRBD1,TRBJ1-1,CSSTTGVTEAFF,TGTTCCAGCACCACAGGGGTAACTGAAGCTTTCTTT
NA,TRBV6-1,TRBD2,TRBJ2-3,CASSEIPSGATGGPDTQYF,TGTGCCAGCAGTGAAATACCTAGCGGGGCAACGGGGGGTCCAGATACGCAGTATTTT
NA,TRBV25-1,NA,TRBJ1-2,CASSEGHSSYGYTF,TGTGCCAGCAGTGAAGGACACAGTTCCTATGGCTACACCTTC
NA,TRBV5-4,NA,TRBJ2-7,CASSRQGFYEQYF,TGTGCCAGCAGCCGCCAGGGTTTCTACGAGCAGTACTTC
NA,TRBV6-1,NA,TRBJ1-5,CASSRPGSNQPQHF,TGTGCCAGCAGCCGGCCGGGGAGCAATCAGCCCCAGCATTTT
NA,TRBV18,TRBD2,TRBJ2-3,CASSPTPGRVTDTQYF,TGTGCCAGCTCACCGACGCCCGGGAGGGTCACAGATACGCAGTATTTT
few,TRBV5-4,NA,TRBJ1-5,CASSWGGGGAEPQHF,TGTGCCAGCAGCTGGGGGGGCGGGGGCGCGGAGCCCCAGCATTTT
once,TRBV11-3,TRBD1,TRBJ1-1,CAIGQGDTEAFF,TGTGCCATAGGACAGGGTGACACTGAAGCTTTCTTT
NA,TRBV27,TRBD2,TRBJ2-1,CASSSSGISNEQFF,TGTGCCAGCAGTTCTAGCGGGATTAGCAATGAGCAGTTCTTC
NA,TRBV7-9,TRBD1,TRBJ1-1,CASSLEGRGRNTEAFF,TGTGCCAGCAGCTTAGAGGGCAGGGGGCGAAACACTGAAGCTTTCTTT
NA,TRBV7-9,NA,TRBJ1-1,CASSLYGGMNTEAFF,TGTGCCAGCAGCTTATACGGGGGAATGAACACTGAAGCTTTCTTT
NA,TRBV4-2,NA,TRBJ2-1,CASSQGGEGVEQFF,TGTGCCAGCAGCCAAGGGGGTGAGGGGGTTGAGCAGTTCTTC
NA,TRBV6-1,TRBD1,TRBJ2-3,CASSDPQGGDRATDTQYF,TGTGCCAGCAGTGACCCCCAAGGCGGGGACAGGGCCACAGATACGCAGTATTTT
NA,TRBV5-4,NA,TRBJ2-7,CASSLIEGEQYF,TGTGCCAGCAGCTTGATAGAGGGTGAGCAGTACTTC
NA,TRBV6-1,NA,TRBJ1-5,CASSELTGGSQPQHF,TGTGCCAGCAGTGAATTGACAGGCGGCAGCCAGCCCCAGCATTTT
once,TRBV5-5,NA,TRBJ1-4,CASSPLQLNNEKLFF,TGTGCCAGCAGCCCGCTACAGCTTAATAATGAAAAACTGTTTTTT
NA,TRBV5-4,TRBD1,TRBJ1-1,CASSVGDRVPTEAFF,TGTGCCAGCAGCGTCGGGGACAGGGTTCCCACTGAAGCTTTCTTT
NA,TRBV19,TRBD2,TRBJ2-7,CASSFPGGSYEQYF,TGTGCCAGTAGTTTTCCGGGGGGCTCCTACGAGCAGTACTTC
NA,TRBV4-1,NA,TRBJ1-1,CASSRSEGMNTEAFF,TGCGCCAGCAGCCGGTCGGAGGGAATGAACACTGAAGCTTTCTTT
NA,TRBV25-1,TRBD1,TRBJ1-1,CASSNRGRTEAFF,TGTGCCAGCAGTAACAGGGGGCGGACTGAAGCTTTCTTT
NA,TRBV7-6,TRBD2,TRBJ2-3,CASGLAGSSTDTQYF,TGTGCCAGCGGTCTAGCGGGGTCTAGCACAGATACGCAGTATTTT
NA,TRBV5-4,NA,TRBJ1-1,CASSSANKTGRRTEAFF,TGTGCCAGCAGCTCGGCGAACAAGACAGGAAGGAGAACTGAAGCTTTCTTT
NA,TRBV7-2,NA,TRBJ1-1,CASSLGAGNTEAFF,TGTGCCAGCAGCTTAGGGGCTGGGAACACTGAAGCTTTCTTT
NA,TRBV9,NA,TRBJ1-3,CASSADTSGNTIYF,TGTGCCAGCAGCGCGGACACCAGCGGAAACACCATATATTTT
NA,TRBV7-9,NA,TRBJ1-1,CASSPTRVNTEAFF,TGTGCCAGCAGCCCTACGAGGGTGAACACTGAAGCTTTCTTT
NA,TRBV28,NA,TRBJ1-6,CASSLRFTMEGHNSPLHF,TGTGCCAGCAGTTTACGGTTTACGATGGAGGGTCATAATTCACCCCTCCACTTT
NA,TRBV7-6,NA,TRBJ2-2,CASSSDTGELFF,TGTGCCAGCAGCTCAGACACCGGGGAGCTGTTTTTT
NA,TRBV4-1,NA,TRBJ1-6,CASSQGSEVFPLHF,TGCGCCAGCAGCCAAGGAAGTGAGGTTTTTCCCCTCCACTTT
NA,TRBV7-2,NA,TRBJ1-2,CASILTGFYGYTF,TGTGCCAGCATCCTCACAGGGTTCTATGGCTACACCTTC
NA,TRBV2,TRBD1,TRBJ1-6,CASSNRGDGSPLHF,TGTGCCAGCAGTAACAGGGGTGACGGTTCACCCCTCCACTTT
NA,TRBV6-5,NA,TRBJ1-6,CASRWATNSPLHF,TGTGCCAGCAGATGGGCCACTAATTCACCCCTCCACTTT
NA,TRBV9,NA,TRBJ2-3,CASSVVAATSTDTQYF,TGTGCCAGCAGCGTAGTAGCAGCTACTAGCACAGATACGCAGTATTTT
NA,TRBV27,NA,TRBJ2-7,CASSPHGGEQYF,TGTGCCAGCAGTCCCCACGGGGGAGAGCAGTACTTC
NA,TRBV7-9,NA,TRBJ1-1,CASRNTEAFF,TGTGCCAGCCGGAACACTGAAGCTTTCTTT
NA,TRBV9,NA,TRBJ1-2,CASSAQAGDHGYTF,TGTGCCAGCAGCGCCCAGGCAGGGGACCATGGCTACACCTTC
NA,TRBV25-1,NA,TRBJ1-4,CASSESPENEKLFF,TGTGCCAGCAGTGAATCCCCAGAAAATGAAAAACTGTTTTTT
NA,TRBV7-9,NA,TRBJ2-3,CASSFDSGNTDTQYF,TGTGCCAGCAGCTTCGATAGCGGTAACACAGATACGCAGTATTTT
NA,TRBV5-4,TRBD1,TRBJ1-2,CASSSGTAALYGYTF,TGTGCCAGCAGCTCCGGGACAGCGGCCCTCTATGGCTACACCTTC
NA,TRBV6-5,NA,TRBJ2-7,CASSYSATFRGEQYF,TGTGCCAGCAGTTACTCGGCGACCTTCCGGGGCGAGCAGTACTTC